The clone carrying this T cell receptor beta chain has more than one count but fewer than ten. CDR3 size: 14 residues. V lost 0 bases and J lost 5, with 9 bases in between. Germline V gene data show CDR1 as SGHRS and CDR2 as YFSETQ. Generated by immunoSEQ multiplex PCR, the TCRdb table keeps only in-frame clones and is missing some. The sample holds roughly 76,000 clones, around 57% seen once. The sample comes from a study of shared clonotypes between healthy human individuals. The chain recombines TRBV5-1 with TRBJ2-1, with D unclear. The sequencing input was memory CD8+ T cells sorted from blood. Subset defined: CD45RO+ cells pooled with CCR7-negative TemRA cells. This TCR came from a man between 25 and 39 years old in good health. The CDR3: CASSLETFNNEQFF. Here the CDR3 DNA reads TGCGCCAGCAGCTTGGAGACATTTAACAATGAGCAGTTCTTC.